The 8 T cell receptor beta chains below come from one sample, sequenced in a study of cytomegalovirus exposure and HLA in healthy donors. Both 60 Vbeta primers and 13 Jbeta primers went into the PCR. Repertoires were generated with immunoSEQ multiplex PCR, while TCRdb's copy carries only in-frame clones and drops some. The sample includes roughly 110,000 clones, around 85% of them seen just once. The sample comprised PBMCs. The source of these receptors is a man between 25 and 39 years old in good health and CMV-seronegative.

The V gene is TRBV2, the J gene TRBJ2-7; TRBD2 is a possible D gene (7 bases). Germline CDR1 reads SNHLY; CDR2 reads FYNNEI. CDR3 length: 15 residues. The V end lost 7 bases, the J end lost 0 bases, and 16 bases lay between the germline ends. CDR3 nucleotides: TGTGCCAGCACCCTACCGGGGGGCAGCTCCTACGAGCAGTACTTC. Amino acids: CASTLPGGSSYEQYF.

This clone was counted a few times. CDR3 loop: CASSLGAGAQPQHF. For the CDR3, the DNA is TGTGCCAGCAGCTTAGGTGCAGGGGCTCAGCCCCAGCATTTT. The J gene is TRBJ1-5, the V gene TRBV7-8, with D tentatively TRBD1 (6 bases). This CDR3 has 14 amino acids. Germline CDR1 SGHVS, CDR2 FQNEAQ. The germline V and J ends were trimmed by 1 base and 6 bases, with 10 bases remaining between them. Combining the CDR3 with reference TRBV7-8 and TRBJ1-5 gives the whole variable domain GAGVSQSPRYKVAKRGQDVALRCDPISGHVSLFWYQQALGQGPEFLTYFQNEAQLDKSGLPSDRFFAERPEGSVSTLKIQRTQQEDSAVYLCASSLGAGAQPQHFGDGTRLSIL.

This clone was observed once. V gene TRBV5-4 combines with J gene TRBJ2-3; 8 nucleotides align to TRBD2. Looked up from germline, CDR1 is SGHNT and CDR2 is YYREEE (reference sequence). V was pared by 1 base and J by 0 bases, with 13 bases of the junction left unmatched. The CDR3 has 19 amino acids. The CDR3 protein is CASSLPRGAYSTSTDTQYF. CDR3 nucleotide sequence: TGTGCCAGCAGCTTGCCGCGGGGGGCGTATTCTACTAGCACAGATACGCAGTATTTT.

The chain employs TRBV30 and TRBJ1-2; weak D call: TRBD1 (5 bases). Germline CDR1 GTSNPN, CDR2 SVGIG (reference sequence). V lost 4 bases and J 1 base, leaving 10 bases between the germline ends. This CDR3 has 13 amino acids. The CDR3 nucleotides are TGTGCCTGGAATTCCCAGGGTAACTATGGCTACACCTTC. Encoded protein: CAWNSQGNYGYTF. The variable domain in full, completed from reference TRBV30 and TRBJ1-2, reads SQTIHQWPATLVQPVGSPLSLECTVEGTSNPNLYWYRQAAGRGLQLLFYSVGIGQISSEVPQNLSASRPQDRQFILSSKKLLLSDSGFYLCAWNSQGNYGYTFGSGTRLTVV.

This chain links TRBV11-2 with TRBJ2-3; D remains unclear. The CDR3 is 11 residues long. Germline V gene lookup returns CDR1 SGHAT and CDR2 FQNNGV. V lost 5 bases and J lost 5, with 5 bases in between. CDR3 DNA sequence: TGTGCCAGCAGCAAGCGAGATACGCAGTATTTT. This sequence encodes CASSKRDTQYF.

V gene TRBV5-4 combines with J gene TRBJ2-3, with TRBD2 matching over 10 bases. CDR1 is SGHNT, CDR2 YYREEE, per germline (reference sequence). The CDR3 has 19 residues. V lost 4 bases, J lost 5 bases, and 19 bases stayed unmatched. The CDR3 protein is CASSTNPGLAIRGIDTQYF. The CDR3 DNA is TGTGCCAGCAGCACCAACCCGGGACTAGCGATCCGAGGTATAGATACGCAGTATTTT. The full variable domain, completed using reference TRBV5-4 and TRBJ2-3, is ETGVTQSPTHLIKTRGQQVTLRCSSQSGHNTVSWYQQALGQGPQFIFQYYREEENGRGNFPPRFSGLQFPNYSSELNVNALELDDSALYLCASSTNPGLAIRGIDTQYFGPGTRLTVL.

V and J are TRBV30 and TRBJ1-1; possibly TRBD1 for D (5 bases). This CDR3 is 12 amino acids long. V was clipped by 5 bases and J by 6 bases, with 13 bases between them. From germline, CDR1 is GTSNPN and CDR2 SVGIG (reference sequence). CDR3 region: CAWSAGFPEAFF. CDR3 coding DNA: TGTGCCTGGTCGGCAGGGTTTCCTGAAGCTTTCTTT.

The CDR3 DNA is TGTGCCAGCAGCTTGGGGCGGGGAACTAGCACAGATACGCAGTATTTT. This encodes CASSLGRGTSTDTQYF. The chain links TRBV5-6 to TRBJ2-3; tentatively, D is TRBD2 (6 bases). The CDR3 consists of 16 residues. V gave up 0 bases and J gave up 0 bases, with 11 bases separating them. Germline V gene data show CDR1 as SGHDT and CDR2 as YYEEEE.